The rows below give T cell receptor beta chains drawn from one sample of a study of blood T cell repertoires in COVID-19. Repertoires were generated with immunoSEQ multiplex PCR, while TCRdb's copy carries only in-frame clones and drops some. The profile shows over 50,000 clones, approximately 78% of them singletons. Source material: PBMCs or T cells enriched from blood (not recorded which). Receptors were obtained from a woman aged 40 to 50 with acute COVID-19. Both conserved end residues are part of each CDR3. A D gene is named only where the DNA matches it firmly. A row's size may be missing; if present it is once, few, many or a size class.

V gene,clone size,J gene,D gene,CDR3 protein,CDR3 DNA
TRBV6-5,once,TRBJ1-4,TRBD1,CASARDSAFKLFF,TGTGCCAGCGCCCGGGACAGTGCTTTTAAACTGTTTTTT
TRBV9,NA,TRBJ1-1,NA,CASSVGYVGQLNTEAFF,TGTGCCAGCAGCGTAGGATACGTGGGGCAGCTGAACACTGAAGCTTTCTTT
TRBV5-1,NA,TRBJ1-3,NA,CASSEDIGNTIYF,TGCGCCAGCAGTGAGGACATTGGAAACACCATATATTTT
TRBV7-6,NA,TRBJ2-1,NA,CASSLAISGPGDNEQFF,TGTGCCAGCAGCTTAGCGATTAGCGGTCCGGGGGACAATGAGCAGTTCTTC
TRBV6-6,NA,TRBJ2-7,TRBD2,CASSRDILAGGVEQYF,TGTGCCAGCAGTCGAGATATACTAGCGGGGGGGGTCGAGCAGTACTTC
TRBV27,NA,TRBJ1-4,NA,CASSTDRRPTNEKLFF,TGTGCCAGCAGTACAGACAGACGACCAACTAATGAAAAACTGTTTTTT
TRBV5-1,NA,TRBJ1-5,TRBD1,CASSLGQGPMGNQPQHF,TGCGCCAGCAGCTTGGGACAGGGGCCGATGGGCAATCAGCCCCAGCATTTT
TRBV5-6,few,TRBJ2-2,NA,CASSLAWTGNTGELFF,TGTGCCAGCAGCTTGGCTTGGACTGGGAACACCGGGGAGCTGTTTTTT
TRBV2,NA,TRBJ2-5,NA,CATLSRYRVPNMSETQYF,TGTGCCACCCTCTCGCGCTACAGGGTGCCTAATATGTCGGAGACCCAGTACTTC
TRBV7-9,NA,TRBJ1-5,TRBD1,CASSPGQGQQPQHF,TGTGCCAGCAGCCCAGGACAGGGCCAACAGCCCCAGCATTTT